Listed below are T cell receptor beta chains from one sample, sequenced in a study of early T cells in non-severe SARS-CoV-2 infection. TCRdb processed the 5' RACE reads anew with MiXCR; each CDR3 protein has one entry. Among 75,000 to 90,000 distinct CDR3 sequences listed, 8.5% to 12% were seen once. The sequencing here drew on whole blood, taken at baseline. Receptors were obtained from an adult who was a healthcare worker with PCR-confirmed SARS-CoV-2 infection or an uninfected control (not recorded which). Each CDR3 is given with its conserved first and last residue. A D gene is named only where the DNA matches it firmly. Rows may omit the clone size; those that give it use once, few, many or a size class.

CDR3nt | CDR3aa | d_gene | j_gene | abundance | v_gene
TGTGCCAGCCCCCAGGGAAACAATGAGCAGTTCTTC | CASPQGNNEQFF | - | TRBJ2-1 | - | TRBV6-4
TGTGCCAGCAGTACGACCAGGGAGACCCAGTACTTC | CASSTTRETQYF | - | TRBJ2-5 | few | TRBV12-3/TRBV12-4
TGTGCCAGCAGCCTAGGGGGAAATTCACCCCTCCACTTT | CASSLGGNSPLHF | - | TRBJ1-6 | - | TRBV7-9
TGTGCCAGCAGTCCAATGCCTGGACAGGGGACTTATCAGCCCCAGCATTTT | CASSPMPGQGTYQPQHF | TRBD1 | TRBJ1-5 | few | TRBV27
TGCGCCAGCAGCCCGACAGCCTTCCAAGAGACCCAGTACTTC | CASSPTAFQETQYF | - | TRBJ2-5 | many | TRBV5-1
TGTGCCAGCAGCGAGACAGGTGCAACTAATGAAAAACTGTTTTTT | CASSETGATNEKLFF | - | TRBJ1-4 | many | TRBV7-3
TGTGCCAGCAGTGAAACTCAGGGGAGCTATGGCTACACCTTC | CASSETQGSYGYTF | - | TRBJ1-2 | few | TRBV6-1
TGCAGTGCTAGAGATGGACTAGCGGGAACAGATACGCAGTATTTT | CSARDGLAGTDTQYF | TRBD2 | TRBJ2-3 | - | TRBV20-1
TGTGCCAGCAGCCCTTTGGGGGGACTCGGTGATGAGCAGTTCTTC | CASSPLGGLGDEQFF | - | TRBJ2-1 | many | TRBV5-5
TGTGCCAGCAGTGAAGCTCCCGGGACAACCACTGAAGCTTTCTTT | CASSEAPGTTTEAFF | - | TRBJ1-1 | few | TRBV6-1
TGTGCCAGCTCACCAGCGGCAGGGGTCACCCTGAACACTGAAGCTTTCTTT | CASSPAAGVTLNTEAFF | - | TRBJ1-1 | - | TRBV18
TGTGCCAGCAGTTTACCAGGGGGAAGCGGAGATAACATTCAGTACTTC | CASSLPGGSGDNIQYF | TRBD1 | TRBJ2-4 | few | TRBV28
TGTGCCAGCAGTCTGTCCCGGCGAGGCGAGACCCAGTACTTC | CASSLSRRGETQYF | - | TRBJ2-5 | - | TRBV28
TGTGCCAGAACAGACAGGGTTAATATGGATGAGCAGTTCTTC | CARTDRVNMDEQFF | TRBD1 | TRBJ2-1 | - | TRBV2
TGTGCCAGCAGCCGGTGGGGCGCAACTAATGAAAAACTGTTTTTT | CASSRWGATNEKLFF | - | TRBJ1-4 | - | TRBV5-5
TGTGCCAGCAGTTTAGCAGGGGGTAATGAAAAACTGTTTTTT | CASSLAGGNEKLFF | - | TRBJ1-4 | few | TRBV12-3/TRBV12-4
TGTGCCAGCAGCTTCGGCGGGAGCCCAGATACGCAGTATTTT | CASSFGGSPDTQYF | TRBD2 | TRBJ2-3 | - | TRBV7-2
TGTGCCAGCAGTACCCTGGACTCGGGCTCAGATACGCAGTATTTT | CASSTLDSGSDTQYF | - | TRBJ2-3 | few | TRBV27
TGTGCCAGCAGCTTCGACGGGAGTAGGCCAGATACGCAGTATTTT | CASSFDGSRPDTQYF | - | TRBJ2-3 | many | TRBV13
TGTGCCAGCAGCCAAGGCGGGACGTACCAAGAGACCCAGTACTTC | CASSQGGTYQETQYF | - | TRBJ2-5 | - | TRBV3-1
TGTGCCTGGAGGGACAGATATGGCTACACCTTC | CAWRDRYGYTF | - | TRBJ1-2 | many | TRBV30
TGCAGCGTTGCAGTTTCCGGACATGGGTATTTT | CSVAVSGHGYF | - | TRBJ2-3 | few | TRBV29-1
TGCAGCGTTGGAGCGGGAGAGGTTTGGACCGGGGAGCTGTTTTTT | CSVGAGEVWTGELFF | TRBD2 | TRBJ2-2 | - | TRBV29-1
TGTGCCAGCAGCCCGAGTGGACTAGCGGAGACCCAGTACTTC | CASSPSGLAETQYF | TRBD2 | TRBJ2-5 | many | TRBV7-3
TGTGCCAGCAGCATAAGCCCTAGCGGGAGCGCCAATGAGCAGTTCTTC | CASSISPSGSANEQFF | TRBD2 | TRBJ2-1 | - | TRBV9
TGTGCCAGCAGTCCTGGACTAGCGGGGGCCCTCACAGATACGCAGTATTTT | CASSPGLAGALTDTQYF | TRBD2 | TRBJ2-3 | - | TRBV11-2
TGTGCCAGCAGCCTAAGTAGCGGCTCCTACAATGAGCAGTTCTTC | CASSLSSGSYNEQFF | - | TRBJ2-1 | - | TRBV3-1
TGTGCCAGCAGCTTGAAACCCGGTTACGAGCAGTACTTC | CASSLKPGYEQYF | - | TRBJ2-7 | - | TRBV7-2
TGCAGTGCTAGAGAGGGGGGATTAGTGACCCAGTACTTC | CSAREGGLVTQYF | - | TRBJ2-5 | few | TRBV20-1
TGTGCCAGCAGTTCAAACCCGTCGCGAGTGCGGGAGGTATCACACGAGCAGTACTTC | CASSSNPSRVREVSHEQYF | TRBD2 | TRBJ2-7 | many | TRBV27
TGTGCTAGTGGTAAAGGACAGGGAAGGAGTACCAATGAGCAGTTCTTC | CASGKGQGRSTNEQFF | TRBD1 | TRBJ2-1 | many | TRBV12-5
TGCAGTGCTACCCGGGGACAGTCCTACAATGAGCAGTTCTTC | CSATRGQSYNEQFF | TRBD1 | TRBJ2-1 | - | TRBV20-1
TGTGCCAGCAGAGGTCCTAGCGGGAGTAAGTACGAGCAGTACTTC | CASRGPSGSKYEQYF | TRBD2 | TRBJ2-7 | many | TRBV28
TGCGCCAGCAGCCCTAGCCCGGCGGCAGTTGCAACTAATGAAAAACTGTTTTTT | CASSPSPAAVATNEKLFF | - | TRBJ1-4 | - | TRBV4-1
TGTGCCAGCAGTGAAACGCCGGCAGGGCTCGGGCAGCCCCAGCATTTT | CASSETPAGLGQPQHF | - | TRBJ1-5 | many | TRBV6-1
TGTGCCAGCAGCTCCACTACGGGTCCGGGGGAGCTGTTTTTT | CASSSTTGPGELFF | - | TRBJ2-2 | - | TRBV3-1
TGTGCCAGCAGTCCAGAGGGTACGGGAGATACGCAGTATTTT | CASSPEGTGDTQYF | - | TRBJ2-3 | few | TRBV12-3/TRBV12-4
TGTGCCAGCAGCGTAGACGGATACACAGATACGCAGTATTTT | CASSVDGYTDTQYF | - | TRBJ2-3 | few | TRBV9
TGTGCCAGCAGCGGTCAAGGGGGTAGAGAGACCCAGTACTTC | CASSGQGGRETQYF | - | TRBJ2-5 | few | TRBV12-3/TRBV12-4
TGTGCCAGCAGCGTAGAAGGCTCACCAGGGGCCAATGAGCAGTTCTTC | CASSVEGSPGANEQFF | - | TRBJ2-1 | - | TRBV9
TGTGCCAGCAGTTTATCGGGAGGTAGCACGCTAAACACCGGGGAGCTGTTTTTT | CASSLSGGSTLNTGELFF | TRBD2 | TRBJ2-2 | - | TRBV28
TGTGCCACCAGCAGAGATGCTCCTTTCGGGTCGAGGGGTAAACTGTTTTTT | CATSRDAPFGSRGKLFF | - | TRBJ1-4 | - | TRBV15
TGTGCCAGCAGCTTAGCATCCCGAAACATTCAGTACTTC | CASSLASRNIQYF | - | TRBJ2-4 | few | TRBV7-9
TGCGCCAGCAGCTGGAGCGGGAGTTATGAGCAGTTCTTC | CASSWSGSYEQFF | TRBD2 | TRBJ2-1 | few | TRBV5-1
TGTGCCAGCAGCAAGACTAGCGGGATGGGCAATGAGCAGTTCTTC | CASSKTSGMGNEQFF | TRBD2 | TRBJ2-1 | - | TRBV11-2
TGTGCCAGCATTTGGACTAGCGGAGTCGGGGAGCTGTTTTTT | CASIWTSGVGELFF | TRBD2 | TRBJ2-2 | many | TRBV6-1
TGTGCCACCAGCAGAGATGGGTCTGGGGCCAACGTCCTGACTTTC | CATSRDGSGANVLTF | - | TRBJ2-6 | - | TRBV15
TGTGCCAGCAGCAATCAGGGAACCCCCGGGAGTCAGCCCCAGCATTTT | CASSNQGTPGSQPQHF | - | TRBJ1-5 | many | TRBV7-8
TGTGCCAGCAAGGGACTAGCGGGAGGGGATGGTGAGCAGTTCTTC | CASKGLAGGDGEQFF | TRBD2 | TRBJ2-1 | many | TRBV2
TGTGCCAGCAGGAGCGGGATTGGGGGCAATGAGCAGTTCTTC | CASRSGIGGNEQFF | TRBD2 | TRBJ2-1 | - | TRBV6-2/TRBV6-3
TGTGCCTGGAGAATAGAACTTAGGAACACTGAAGCTTTCTTT | CAWRIELRNTEAFF | - | TRBJ1-1 | few | TRBV30
TGTGCCAGCCGGGCAGGTGCGGATCGGCCCCAGCATTTT | CASRAGADRPQHF | - | TRBJ1-5 | few | TRBV18
TGTGCCAGCTCAAGCGGGACAGAGATCACCGGGGAGCTGTTTTTT | CASSSGTEITGELFF | - | TRBJ2-2 | few | TRBV18
TGTGCCAGCAGCCCCCGCACAGGGACGCAGTATTTT | CASSPRTGTQYF | - | TRBJ2-3 | few | TRBV7-2
TGTGGGCCGCGGAACGTCCCTTGGACCCAGTACTTC | CGPRNVPWTQYF | - | TRBJ2-5 | many | TRBV28
TGTGCCAGCAGCCAACGGACAGTGACTGAAGCTTTCTTT | CASSQRTVTEAFF | - | TRBJ1-1 | - | TRBV14
TGTGCCTGGAGTATACCGGGATACGCGCAGTATTTT | CAWSIPGYAQYF | - | TRBJ2-3 | - | TRBV30